This TCR beta chain was sequenced for a study of control samples from healthy donors and cancer patients (dated by TCRdb to the early 2020s). On this clone itself: The target of this receptor is not known. It has no much larger one-base neighbor in the sample; base qualities were not kept.

Cut back by 4 bases and 8 bases, the V and J ends lie 23 bases apart. The CDR3, from cysteine to phenylalanine, totals 16 residues. The read is trimmed to its CDR3 DNA, 48 bases read in frame from base 1. CDR1 and CDR2 are drawn from the germline V gene: MNHEY, SVGEGT. The library was built by means of the immunoSEQ multiplex PCR assay. In its TCRdb copy, this immuneACCESS table keeps in-frame sequences only and misses some clones. Where compared with another copy, unresolved V genes explain less than half of these, and the others have no known cause. The sample data list more than 95,000 clones, and over 85% of these were observed just once. The ten largest make up 8% of the sample.

The chain is encoded by TRBV6-2 or TRBV6-3 joined to TRBJ1-1, with the D gene uncertain. The origin of this receptor is a young man in good health. What was sequenced was blood. CDR3 sequence: CASSWGGSELHKEAFF. The nucleotide sequence reads as follows: TGTGCCAGCAGTTGGGGAGGATCGGAGTTACACAAAGAAGCTTTCTTT.